Listed below are T cell receptor beta chains from one sample, sequenced in a study of OX40 agonist ivuxolimab in advanced cancers. Clones were sequenced by immunoSEQ multiplex PCR, and TCRdb holds only the in-frame ones, with some missing. The top ten hold 15% to 20% of the sample, which has roughly 56,000 clones, 75% to 90% seen once. The specimen comprised CD4+ or CD8+ T cells sorted from blood, sampled in a trial of the OX40 agonist ivuxolimab. These receptors were obtained from an adult with an advanced solid tumor such as melanoma, head and neck, liver or kidney cancer. Each CDR3 is given with its conserved first and last residue. Each record gives: J gene, clone size, D gene, V gene, CDR3 DNA, CDR3 protein. A D gene is named only where the DNA matches it firmly. Size is stated for part of the rows, as once, few or many counts, or as a class when the clone is expanded.

j_gene: TRBJ2-3
abundance: -
d_gene: -
v_gene: TRBV6-5
CDR3nt: TGTGCCAGCAGTCAGATAGCGGTTAGCACAGATACGCAGTATTTT
CDR3aa: CASSQIAVSTDTQYF

j_gene: TRBJ2-1
abundance: -
d_gene: TRBD2
v_gene: TRBV10-2
CDR3nt: TGCGCCAGCAGCGGACTAGCGGGAAACAATGAGCAGTTCTTC
CDR3aa: CASSGLAGNNEQFF

j_gene: TRBJ2-1
abundance: -
d_gene: TRBD2
v_gene: TRBV28
CDR3nt: TGTGCCAGTCTAGCGGGAGAGGACAATGAGCAGTTCTTC
CDR3aa: CASLAGEDNEQFF

j_gene: TRBJ2-3
abundance: -
d_gene: -
v_gene: TRBV28
CDR3nt: TGTGCCACTTATTCCCGACCGGGAGATACGCAGTATTTT
CDR3aa: CATYSRPGDTQYF

j_gene: TRBJ1-4
abundance: once
d_gene: -
v_gene: TRBV10-2
CDR3nt: TGCGCCAGCACCTGGGACTCAGATGGGGAAAAACTGTTTTTT
CDR3aa: CASTWDSDGEKLFF

j_gene: TRBJ2-7
abundance: -
d_gene: -
v_gene: TRBV28
CDR3nt: TGTGCCAGCAGTTTCGCAGGTTCAGACTACGAGCAGTACTTC
CDR3aa: CASSFAGSDYEQYF

j_gene: TRBJ2-7
abundance: -
d_gene: -
v_gene: TRBV7-6
CDR3nt: TGTGCCAGCAGCTCGGAACCTCCCTACGAGCAGTACTTC
CDR3aa: CASSSEPPYEQYF

j_gene: TRBJ1-5
abundance: -
d_gene: -
v_gene: TRBV4-1
CDR3nt: TGCGCCAGCAGCCAAGGGCCAGGTATAAATCAGCCCCAGCATTTT
CDR3aa: CASSQGPGINQPQHF

j_gene: TRBJ1-2
abundance: few
d_gene: TRBD1
v_gene: TRBV6-5
CDR3nt: TGTGCCAGCAGTCCCGAACATCAGGGGGAATATGGCTACACCTTC
CDR3aa: CASSPEHQGEYGYTF

j_gene: TRBJ2-7
abundance: -
d_gene: -
v_gene: TRBV7-8
CDR3nt: TGTGCCAGCAGCTTAGCGCGGGGCTACGAGCAGTACTTC
CDR3aa: CASSLARGYEQYF

j_gene: TRBJ2-1
abundance: -
d_gene: -
v_gene: TRBV9
CDR3nt: TGTGCCAGCAGCGTAACCCCGACCTACAATGAGCAGTTCTTC
CDR3aa: CASSVTPTYNEQFF

j_gene: TRBJ2-5
abundance: -
d_gene: TRBD2
v_gene: TRBV18
CDR3nt: TGTGCCAGCTCACCGGGTGGACTAGCGGGGGACAAAGAGACCCAGTACTTC
CDR3aa: CASSPGGLAGDKETQYF

j_gene: TRBJ1-4
abundance: -
d_gene: -
v_gene: TRBV5-5
CDR3nt: TGTGCCAGCAGCTTTGGGGGCGGGTATGATGAAAAACTGTTTTTT
CDR3aa: CASSFGGGYDEKLFF

j_gene: TRBJ2-7
abundance: -
d_gene: TRBD2
v_gene: TRBV13
CDR3nt: TGTGCCAGCAGCTTAGGCCTCACTAGCGGTGGGGAGCAGTACTTC
CDR3aa: CASSLGLTSGGEQYF

j_gene: TRBJ1-1
abundance: -
d_gene: TRBD1
v_gene: TRBV6-5
CDR3nt: TGTGCCAGCAGAGGACAGGGGGTGACTGAAGCTTTCTTT
CDR3aa: CASRGQGVTEAFF

j_gene: TRBJ2-1
abundance: -
d_gene: -
v_gene: TRBV4-1
CDR3nt: TGCGCCAGCAGCCCCCTCTATACGAGCTCCTACAATGAGCAGTTCTTC
CDR3aa: CASSPLYTSSYNEQFF

j_gene: TRBJ1-4
abundance: -
d_gene: -
v_gene: TRBV27
CDR3nt: TGTGCCAGCAGTTTATATCACAGCCCTAATGAAAAACTGTTTTTT
CDR3aa: CASSLYHSPNEKLFF

j_gene: TRBJ1-1
abundance: few
d_gene: -
v_gene: TRBV4-1
CDR3nt: TGCGCCAGCAGCCAAGATCCGAACACTGAAGCTTTCTTT
CDR3aa: CASSQDPNTEAFF

j_gene: TRBJ2-7
abundance: -
d_gene: -
v_gene: TRBV7-9
CDR3nt: TGTGCCAGCAGCTCAGGACAGCAACCTACCTACGAGCAGTACTTC
CDR3aa: CASSSGQQPTYEQYF

j_gene: TRBJ2-3
abundance: -
d_gene: -
v_gene: TRBV29-1
CDR3nt: TGCAGCGTACCCATTAGTGAGGCAGATACGCAGTATTTT
CDR3aa: CSVPISEADTQYF

j_gene: TRBJ2-2
abundance: few
d_gene: -
v_gene: TRBV9
CDR3nt: TGTGCCAGCAGCGTACAGGGCGGGGAGCTGTTTTTT
CDR3aa: CASSVQGGELFF

j_gene: TRBJ2-1
abundance: -
d_gene: -
v_gene: TRBV13
CDR3nt: TGTGCCAGCAGCAGCCCGTCCCGGGGCGCGAATGAGCAGTTCTTC
CDR3aa: CASSSPSRGANEQFF

j_gene: TRBJ2-1
abundance: -
d_gene: -
v_gene: TRBV13
CDR3nt: TGTGCCAGCAGCCCCTGGGCGGGTGCTTCCAATGAGCAGTTCTTC
CDR3aa: CASSPWAGASNEQFF

j_gene: TRBJ2-7
abundance: -
d_gene: TRBD1
v_gene: TRBV27
CDR3nt: TGTGCCAGCAGCGGGACAGGCTCCTACGAGCAGTACTTC
CDR3aa: CASSGTGSYEQYF

j_gene: TRBJ2-7
abundance: -
d_gene: -
v_gene: TRBV18
CDR3nt: TGTGCCAGCTCAATCTCCGGGACGGATACCTACGAGCAGTACTTC
CDR3aa: CASSISGTDTYEQYF

j_gene: TRBJ1-2
abundance: -
d_gene: -
v_gene: TRBV4-1
CDR3nt: TGCGCCAGCAGCCAAGATTTCCGAGACACGCACTATGGCTACACCTTC
CDR3aa: CASSQDFRDTHYGYTF

j_gene: TRBJ2-7
abundance: -
d_gene: TRBD1
v_gene: TRBV19
CDR3nt: TGTGCCAGTAGTCCCATACCAGGGACAGCCTACGAGCAGTACTTC
CDR3aa: CASSPIPGTAYEQYF

j_gene: TRBJ2-2
abundance: -
d_gene: -
v_gene: TRBV19
CDR3nt: TGTGCCAGTAGTCTTTCGATCGGGGAGCTGTTTTTT
CDR3aa: CASSLSIGELFF

j_gene: TRBJ1-2
abundance: -
d_gene: TRBD1
v_gene: TRBV28
CDR3nt: TGTGCCAGCAGTTTATTAGGTCAGGGGGTAGGTGGCTACACCTTC
CDR3aa: CASSLLGQGVGGYTF

j_gene: TRBJ1-5
abundance: few
d_gene: -
v_gene: TRBV18
CDR3nt: TGTGCCAGCTCACGGGGTAGGGATCAGCCCCAGCATTTT
CDR3aa: CASSRGRDQPQHF

j_gene: TRBJ2-2
abundance: -
d_gene: -
v_gene: TRBV4-3
CDR3nt: TGCGCCAGCAGCCTCGGGGTTCGGGCGAACACCGGGGAGCTGTTTTTT
CDR3aa: CASSLGVRANTGELFF

j_gene: TRBJ2-5
abundance: -
d_gene: -
v_gene: TRBV2
CDR3nt: TGTGCCAGCAGTTTATTCTCAGAGACCCAGTACTTC
CDR3aa: CASSLFSETQYF

j_gene: TRBJ1-1
abundance: -
d_gene: -
v_gene: TRBV28
CDR3nt: TGTGCCAGCAGTTTAGAGACGGTTGAGACTGAAGCTTTCTTT
CDR3aa: CASSLETVETEAFF

j_gene: TRBJ1-5
abundance: -
d_gene: TRBD1
v_gene: TRBV27
CDR3nt: TGTGCCAGCAGTTTATCTGGGGACAGGGGGCTAAGCAATCAGCCCCAGCATTTT
CDR3aa: CASSLSGDRGLSNQPQHF

j_gene: TRBJ2-3
abundance: few
d_gene: TRBD1
v_gene: TRBV19
CDR3nt: TGTGCCAGTAGTGTGGGACAGGGGGTTGAAAGAGATACGCAGTATTTT
CDR3aa: CASSVGQGVERDTQYF

j_gene: TRBJ2-2
abundance: -
d_gene: -
v_gene: TRBV27
CDR3nt: TGTGCCAGCAGTTCCCCGACAGCGAACACCGGGGAGCTGTTTTTT
CDR3aa: CASSSPTANTGELFF

j_gene: TRBJ2-3
abundance: -
d_gene: TRBD2
v_gene: TRBV27
CDR3nt: TGTGCCAGCAGTTCCTATAGCGGGATTACAGATACGCAGTATTTT
CDR3aa: CASSSYSGITDTQYF

j_gene: TRBJ2-5
abundance: -
d_gene: TRBD2
v_gene: TRBV15
CDR3nt: TGTGCCACCAGCGAGGGACTAGAAGAGACCCAGTACTTC
CDR3aa: CATSEGLEETQYF

j_gene: TRBJ2-1
abundance: once
d_gene: -
v_gene: TRBV18
CDR3nt: TGTGCCAGCTCACCGGGCTACAATGAGCAGTTCTTC
CDR3aa: CASSPGYNEQFF

j_gene: TRBJ1-1
abundance: -
d_gene: -
v_gene: TRBV28
CDR3nt: TGTGCCAGCAGTTTTGCGGGTGGCGACACTGAAGCTTTCTTT
CDR3aa: CASSFAGGDTEAFF

j_gene: TRBJ1-2
abundance: -
d_gene: -
v_gene: TRBV28
CDR3nt: TGTGCCAGCAGTCCGACAGAAGATGGCTACACCTTC
CDR3aa: CASSPTEDGYTF

j_gene: TRBJ2-7
abundance: -
d_gene: -
v_gene: TRBV11-3
CDR3nt: TGTGCCAGCAGCTTAGATCCCTCGTACGAGCAGTACTTC
CDR3aa: CASSLDPSYEQYF

j_gene: TRBJ2-7
abundance: few
d_gene: TRBD2
v_gene: TRBV11-2
CDR3nt: TGTGCCAGCAGCTTAGGGGGACTAGCGGGAGCTAGGGAGCAGTACTTC
CDR3aa: CASSLGGLAGAREQYF

j_gene: TRBJ2-1
abundance: -
d_gene: TRBD2
v_gene: TRBV7-8
CDR3nt: TGTGCCAGCAGCCCCACCTACGCACTAGCGGGAAACAATGAGCAGTTCTTC
CDR3aa: CASSPTYALAGNNEQFF